This TCR beta chain was captured by sequencing in a study of neurological immune-mediated disorders (dated by TCRdb to between 2018 and 2020). Context from the whole study: Among the 35 or so multiple sclerosis patients, about 31 had relapsing-remitting MS and 3 had secondary progressive MS. Peripheral blood TCR-beta repertoires from patients with HTLV-I-associated myelopathy (HAM/TSP), patients with multiple sclerosis, and healthy controls were compared in the study using UMI-based sequencing. The roughly 100 TCR-beta libraries covered PBMC samples along with longitudinal samples, technical triplicates, and paired sorted CD4+ and CD8+ T-cell subsets. The cohort was made up of 60 to 75 subjects, consisting of roughly 14 HAM/TSP patients, about 34 multiple sclerosis patients and roughly 20 healthy controls.

Libraries from unsorted PBMCs were made from 2 million PBMCs kept in RNAlater at -80 degrees C until RNA extraction. Multiple sclerosis patients were enrolled in a US clinical protocol evaluating disease progression by magnetic resonance imaging. Peripheral blood was subjected to Ficoll-Hypaque density gradient centrifugation to isolate PBMCs, which were then cryopreserved in liquid nitrogen. cDNA synthesis used template-switch 5'RACE with a primer carrying a 10-nucleotide random unique molecular identifier tagging each TCR transcript. Every sequencing run covered 15-18 subjects and yielded more than 170 million TCR-beta sequences. Total RNA was extracted with the RNeasy kit. The KAPA Real-time Library Amplification kit was used to amplify TCR-beta VDJ regions with primers for the TCR constant region and the 5'RACE anchor. A first PCR added sample indexes and Illumina adaptors, and a second PCR then raised library yield. The roughly 650 bp TCR product was size-selected on a 2% E-gel SizeSelection system after Ampure bead purification. Library quality was checked on a Bioanalyzer, concentration was measured with Qubit, and libraries were quantified with the Kapa Library Quantification kit before pooling. Libraries were sequenced paired-end 2 x 150 bp on an Illumina HiSeq 2500. To increase sequence diversity, roughly 23-30% phiX was spiked into each library pool. The authors processed their data as follows. The quality-filtered reads were processed with the UMI-based MiGEC pipeline, whose error correction step removed more than 85% of the raw TCR sequences. VDJ genes were aligned to IMGT germline references, and clonotypes were defined by unique CDR3 amino acid sequence plus V-J genes. Clonal expansion, Shannon diversity, and CDR3 relatedness (CalcPairwiseDistances, ClusterSamples) were evaluated with VDJtools, and phylogenetic trees were built with CLCbio workbench. Clones with at least 8 unique UMIs were defined as expanded, with this threshold being based on coefficient-of-variation modelling across technical triplicates. TCRdb trimmed public reads at Q25 via fastp, called clones via MiXCR and kept in-frame beta chains. Entries that share a CDR3 protein sequence are merged under the most common genes and DNA. The V and J calls come from TCRdb's annotation, not from the publication. Within this sample are some 66,000 distinct CDR3 sequences, with 3.4% of them counted one time only. Of the sample, roughly 3.7% is held by the ten largest clones.

Clipping removes 2 bases from V and 0 bases from J, with 5 as the unmatched junction base count. The CDR3 goes from the cysteine to the phenylalanine over 16 residues. Solely the CDR3 DNA is kept, with 48 bases framed from the first base. In the germline V gene (reference sequence), CDR1 corresponds to LGHDT and CDR2 to YNNKEL. Summary of the overall study and its limitations: The MS cluster was not associated with any clinical or MRI features, and the authors stated that larger cohorts are needed. Repertoires from 18 of 34 MS patients were grouped by phylogenetic analysis into a cluster of related CDR3 sequences, suggesting a possible repertoire-level signature. No identical CDR3 amino acid sequences were shared among expanded clones across subjects, suggesting private TCR-beta repertoires in all groups. The highest TCR clonal expansion was observed in HAM/TSP patients, whereas the lowest was observed in MS patients, even when compared with healthy controls.

This clonotype was counted many times. Its antigen remains undetermined. No much larger clone is present one base from it, and per-base qualities are unavailable. This receptor was identified in a man aged 40-50 years with multiple sclerosis. The chain is made from TRBV3-1 and TRBJ2-3; TRBD1 aligns with 7 central bases. The sample was PBMCs. The sequenced DNA: TGTGCCAGCAGCCAATCTAGGGGGCGGAGCACAGATACGCAGTATTTT. It specifies CASSQSRGRSTDTQYF.